In its sample, the clone carrying this T cell receptor (beta chain) was seen a few times. Described time point: patch test 2, 6 weeks after DPC sensitization. Sample treatment: therapeutic diphenylcyclopropenone sensitization with weekly scalp DPC. Before extraction, the whole blood was not fractionated, and total RNA was taken from it. The data were taken from a study of human T cells and chemical hapten exposure. The study's library attached unique molecular identifiers to single cDNA molecules. TCRdb processed the RACE reads anew with MiXCR; each CDR3 protein has one entry. Of roughly 40,000 distinct CDR3 sequences in the sample, more than 9% were seen once. This CDR3 is built from 14 residues. Germline V gene lookup returns CDR1 MDHEN and CDR2 SYDVKM. Trimming cost V 4 bases and J 0 bases, with 9 bases left between them.

The sequencing here drew on whole blood, taken in connection with sensitization to the hapten diphenylcyclopropenone (DPC). The TCR originated in a woman in her thirties with alopecia areata. Some clones in this sample may be carry-over from other donors' samples. The chain employs TRBV28 and TRBJ1-1; tentatively, D is TRBD1 (5 bases). For the CDR3, the DNA is TGTGCCAGCAGTTACCGGGACCTGAACACTGAAGCTTTCTTT. Its protein is CASSYRDLNTEAFF.